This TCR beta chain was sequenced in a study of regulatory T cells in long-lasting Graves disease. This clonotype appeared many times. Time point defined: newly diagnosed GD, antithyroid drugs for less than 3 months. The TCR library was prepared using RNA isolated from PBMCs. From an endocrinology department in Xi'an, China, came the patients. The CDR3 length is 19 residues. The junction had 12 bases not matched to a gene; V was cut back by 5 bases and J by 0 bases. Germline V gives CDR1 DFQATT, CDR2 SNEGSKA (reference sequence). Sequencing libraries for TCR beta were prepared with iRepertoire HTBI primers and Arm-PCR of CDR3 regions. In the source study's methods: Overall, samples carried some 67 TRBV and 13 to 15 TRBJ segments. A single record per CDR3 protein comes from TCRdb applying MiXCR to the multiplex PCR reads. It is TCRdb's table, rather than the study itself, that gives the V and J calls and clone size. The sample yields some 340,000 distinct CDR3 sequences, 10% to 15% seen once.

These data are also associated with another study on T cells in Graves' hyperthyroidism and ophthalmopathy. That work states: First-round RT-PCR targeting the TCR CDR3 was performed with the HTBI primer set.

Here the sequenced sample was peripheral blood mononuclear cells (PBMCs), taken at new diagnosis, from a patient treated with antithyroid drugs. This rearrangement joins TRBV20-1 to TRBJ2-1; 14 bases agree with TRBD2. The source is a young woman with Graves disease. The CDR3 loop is CSAVPGLAGAASSYNEQFF. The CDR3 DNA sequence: TGCAGTGCTGTTCCGGGACTAGCGGGGGCCGCTAGCTCCTACAATGAGCAGTTCTTC.